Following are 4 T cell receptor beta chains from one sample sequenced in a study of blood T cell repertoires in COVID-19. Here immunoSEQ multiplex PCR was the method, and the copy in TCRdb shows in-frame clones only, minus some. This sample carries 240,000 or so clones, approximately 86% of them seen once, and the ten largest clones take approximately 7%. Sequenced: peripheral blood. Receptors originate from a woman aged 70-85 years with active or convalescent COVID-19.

This CDR3 reads CASSRGLVSNQPQHF. CDR3 sequence (DNA): TGCGCCAGCAGCCGAGGACTGGTTAGCAATCAGCCCCAGCATTTT. J is TRBJ1-5 and V is TRBV4-3; D ambiguous. CDR3 length equals 15 residues. Germline-derived CDR1 and CDR2 are LGHNA and YSLEER. V was trimmed by 4 bases and J by 0 bases, leaving 10 bases between them.

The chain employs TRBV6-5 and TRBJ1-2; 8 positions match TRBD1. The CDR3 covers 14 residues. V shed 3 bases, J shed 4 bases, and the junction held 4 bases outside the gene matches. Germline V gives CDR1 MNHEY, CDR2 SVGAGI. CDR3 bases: TGTGCCAGCAGTTATGCACAGGGGGTCTATGGCTACACCTTC. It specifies CASSYAQGVYGYTF.

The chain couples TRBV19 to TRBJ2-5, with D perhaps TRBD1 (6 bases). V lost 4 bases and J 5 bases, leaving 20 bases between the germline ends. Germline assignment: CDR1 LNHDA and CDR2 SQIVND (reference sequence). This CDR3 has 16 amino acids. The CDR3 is CASSKSYRVGQETQYF. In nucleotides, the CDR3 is TGTGCCAGTAGTAAGAGCTACAGGGTGGGCCAGGAGACCCAGTACTTC.

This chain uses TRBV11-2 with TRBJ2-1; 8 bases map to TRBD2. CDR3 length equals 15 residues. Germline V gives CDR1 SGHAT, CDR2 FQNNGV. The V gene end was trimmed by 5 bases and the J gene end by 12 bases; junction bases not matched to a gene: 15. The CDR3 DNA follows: TGTGCCAGCAGCCCGCACGGGACTAGTGGCGTAAGGCAGTTCTTC. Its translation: CASSPHGTSGVRQFF.